Listed below are T cell receptor beta chains from one sample, sequenced in a study of cytomegalovirus exposure and HLA in healthy donors. The repertoire was sequenced with immunoSEQ multiplex PCR; TCRdb's copy has only in-frame clones and lacks some. The sample carries 190,000 or so clones, about four fifths recorded once. Sequenced input: PBMCs. Receptor source: a woman aged 45-65 years in good health and CMV-seropositive. Each CDR3 is given with its conserved first and last residue. The D gene is left open where the match is weak. The size of a clone is reported for some rows only, either as once, few or many, or as a class for expanded clones.

size: -
V: TRBV19
D: TRBD1
J: TRBJ1-4
CDR3: CASSHDRDEKLFF
DNA: TGTGCCAGTAGTCATGACAGGGACGAAAAACTGTTTTTT

size: -
V: TRBV7-2
D: -
J: TRBJ1-2
CDR3: CASSKGGGAVVGYTF
DNA: TGTGCCAGCAGCAAGGGCGGGGGCGCAGTGGTTGGCTACACCTTC

size: few
V: TRBV7-9
D: -
J: TRBJ1-5
CDR3: CASSLQGSQPQHF
DNA: TGTGCCAGCAGCTTACAGGGGAGTCAGCCCCAGCATTTT

size: -
V: TRBV29-1
D: -
J: TRBJ2-5
CDR3: CSVAGTQYF
DNA: TGCAGCGTTGCAGGGACCCAGTACTTC

size: -
V: TRBV18
D: TRBD1
J: TRBJ1-5
CDR3: CASSPPGQGYSNQPQHF
DNA: TGTGCCAGCTCACCACCCGGACAGGGTTATAGCAATCAGCCCCAGCATTTT

size: -
V: TRBV19
D: -
J: TRBJ2-1
CDR3: CASTPLGENRYNEQFF
DNA: TGTGCCAGTACCCCTCTCGGGGAAAACCGCTACAATGAGCAGTTCTTC

size: once
V: TRBV5-1
D: -
J: TRBJ2-7
CDR3: CASNKGQDYEQYF
DNA: TGCGCCAGCAACAAGGGACAAGACTACGAGCAGTACTTC

size: -
V: TRBV7-9
D: -
J: TRBJ1-2
CDR3: CASSLGTPRVSGYTF
DNA: TGTGCCAGCAGCTTAGGCACCCCCAGGGTCTCTGGCTACACCTTC

size: -
V: TRBV28
D: TRBD1
J: TRBJ1-3
CDR3: CASSTSGTGSGNTIYF
DNA: TGTGCCAGCAGCACCTCCGGGACAGGGTCTGGAAACACCATATATTTT

size: few
V: TRBV6-5
D: TRBD1
J: TRBJ1-6
CDR3: CASSYSEGAGNSPLHF
DNA: TGTGCCAGCAGTTACTCAGAGGGGGCGGGAAATTCACCCCTCCACTTT

size: once
V: TRBV13
D: -
J: TRBJ1-2
CDR3: CASSLSGPRVGLSYGYTF
DNA: TGTGCCAGCAGCTTATCCGGCCCTCGGGTGGGGCTTAGCTATGGCTACACCTTC

size: once
V: TRBV12-2
D: -
J: TRBJ1-5
CDR3: CASRASLRPGNQPQHF
DNA: TGTGCAAGTCGCGCCTCCCTTCGACCGGGGAATCAGCCCCAGCATTTT

size: few
V: TRBV6-1
D: -
J: TRBJ1-2
CDR3: CASSPGRPYGYTF
DNA: TGTGCCAGCTCCCCGGGGAGGCCGTATGGCTACACCTTC

size: -
V: TRBV6-4
D: TRBD1
J: TRBJ1-2
CDR3: CASSDSHYRTGWYGYTF
DNA: TGTGCCAGCAGTGACTCTCACTACCGGACAGGGTGGTATGGCTACACCTTC

size: -
V: TRBV7-9
D: -
J: TRBJ1-4
CDR3: CASSRQVPANEKLFF
DNA: TGTGCCAGCAGCCGACAGGTGCCCGCTAATGAAAAACTGTTTTTT

size: -
V: TRBV6-5
D: -
J: TRBJ1-4
CDR3: CASLGRDNEKLFF
DNA: TGTGCCAGCCTGGGGCGGGATAATGAAAAACTGTTTTTT

size: -
V: TRBV9
D: TRBD2
J: TRBJ2-5
CDR3: CASSVEYSGGRKTQYF
DNA: TGTGCCAGCAGCGTAGAGTATAGCGGGGGGAGAAAGACCCAGTACTTC

size: -
V: TRBV7-3
D: -
J: TRBJ1-3
CDR3: CASSLQAGETTIYF
DNA: TGTGCCAGCAGCTTACAGGCAGGGGAGACCACCATATATTTT

size: -
V: TRBV5-1
D: -
J: TRBJ2-3
CDR3: CASSLEGDRTQYF
DNA: TGCGCCAGCAGCCTGGAAGGGGATCGTACGCAGTATTTT

size: -
V: TRBV30
D: -
J: TRBJ2-3
CDR3: CAWKQADTQYF
DNA: TGTGCCTGGAAACAAGCAGATACGCAGTATTTT

size: -
V: TRBV9
D: -
J: TRBJ2-1
CDR3: CASSVDRLNEQFF
DNA: TGTGCCAGCAGCGTAGACAGATTGAATGAGCAGTTCTTC

size: once
V: TRBV6-6
D: -
J: TRBJ2-5
CDR3: CASSYGGLRIQETQYF
DNA: TGTGCCAGCAGTTACGGGGGACTGCGGATCCAAGAGACCCAGTACTTC

size: -
V: TRBV7-2
D: -
J: TRBJ2-1
CDR3: CASSQNRDNEQFF
DNA: TGTGCCAGCAGCCAGAACAGGGACAATGAGCAGTTCTTC

size: -
V: TRBV29-1
D: TRBD2
J: TRBJ2-3
CDR3: CSVIPRSGGSTDTQYF
DNA: TGCAGCGTCATCCCTCGTAGCGGGGGGAGCACAGATACGCAGTATTTT

size: -
V: TRBV29-1
D: -
J: TRBJ1-1
CDR3: CSVPIQGWDTEAFF
DNA: TGCAGCGTGCCCATCCAGGGGTGGGACACTGAAGCTTTCTTT

size: -
V: TRBV7-2
D: TRBD1
J: TRBJ2-1
CDR3: CASSLRDRGGSEQFF
DNA: TGTGCCAGCAGCCTCCGGGACAGGGGAGGAAGTGAGCAGTTCTTC